The text below deals with one TCR beta chain. The specificity of this receptor is unknown. No base-level quality is on record; no much larger clone is a single base apart. Relative to germline, V is 9 bases shorter and J is 7 bases shorter, with 16 bases between their ends. From its cysteine to its phenylalanine, the CDR3 spans 14 amino acids. Only the CDR3 part of the read is kept: 42 bases, read in frame from the first base. The germline V gene gives CDR1 as MNHEY and CDR2 as SVGAGI. This sample stems from a study of T cell responses to AZD1222 COVID-19 vaccine (dated by TCRdb to the early 2020s). General notes on the study: AZD1222 recipients whose second dose came at about 4 weeks and those whose second dose came at about 12 weeks were combined into one group, since spike-specific TCR depth and breadth did not differ between the two schedules. Trial participants were enrolled into age subgroups of 18-55, 56-69 and 70-plus years, which contained approximately 150, 30 and 60 TCR-sequenced participants, respectively. A total of 240 or so trial participants underwent TCR sequencing, of whom about 210 had received two doses of AZD1222 and around 25 had received two doses of the MenACWY control vaccine.

The CDR3 regions of human TCRbeta chains were analyzed by immunosequencing. The published analysis was carried out like this. Repertoire TCRs were checked for matches against a reference library of SARS-CoV-2-specific TCRs that had been generated using the MIRA antigen-specificity platform. Breadth was defined as the fraction of unique TCRs that were SARS-CoV-2-associated. Depth was defined as the fraction of total T cells that were SARS-CoV-2-associated. Using the MIRA data, every spike-specific TCR was mapped to the spike region that the TCR reacted to and assigned to either a CD4 or a CD8 class. Log10-transformed breadth and depth values were compared by one-way ANOVA with Sidak's multiple comparisons tests. TCRdb mirrors the immuneACCESS table, restricted to in-frame sequences. Some clones are absent from its copies; in checked studies, under half trace to an unresolved V gene, and the reason for the others is unknown. V and J calls and clone size are copied from that table; D and trimming were computed from the DNA. This sample is represented by roughly 140,000 clones; 70% to 90% of them were singletons. In total, the top ten clones hold 2% to 2.5% of the sample.

What the time point label conveys for this sample: baseline before first vaccination. Vaccinee samples were obtained from the UK trials COV001 and COV002, which included a single-blind randomized controlled phase 2/3 trial of AZD1222 (ChAdOx1 nCoV-19) in healthy adults. Trial participant PBMC samples were collected at day 0 and day 28 after the second dose for TCRbeta chain sequencing. What the work shows at the level of the full study, not this receptor alone: Only five or six AZD1222 recipients were SARS-CoV-2 seropositive at baseline, limiting conclusions about previously exposed vaccinees. Because no day 14 peak-response samples were available, repertoires were characterized only after the peak T cell response. In the small 56-69-year group, the increase in depth fell short of significance, most likely because of low power. Nearly half of unique spike-specific TCRs reportedly recognized epitopes outside regions mutated in the B.1.351 and B.1.1.7 variants. After two AZD1222 doses, both the breadth and the depth of spike-specific TCRs were significantly higher than at day 0 and than in MenACWY recipients. Most participants were white British and females outnumbered males, and the authors suggested that clonal diversity may have been underestimated. Vaccine-associated CD4 TCRs spanned the whole spike protein, with dominant responses in regions 160-218 and 743-854.

This sample comprised peripheral blood, obtained on day 0 of AZD1222 vaccination. Recombination linked TRBV6-5 to TRBJ1-6, with TRBD1 as a weak D call on 6 bases. The sequence was obtained from an adult in good health. The CDR3 has the sequence CARGGSKINSPLHF. The sequenced DNA: TGTGCCAGGGGGGGCTCGAAAATAAATTCACCCCTCCACTTT.